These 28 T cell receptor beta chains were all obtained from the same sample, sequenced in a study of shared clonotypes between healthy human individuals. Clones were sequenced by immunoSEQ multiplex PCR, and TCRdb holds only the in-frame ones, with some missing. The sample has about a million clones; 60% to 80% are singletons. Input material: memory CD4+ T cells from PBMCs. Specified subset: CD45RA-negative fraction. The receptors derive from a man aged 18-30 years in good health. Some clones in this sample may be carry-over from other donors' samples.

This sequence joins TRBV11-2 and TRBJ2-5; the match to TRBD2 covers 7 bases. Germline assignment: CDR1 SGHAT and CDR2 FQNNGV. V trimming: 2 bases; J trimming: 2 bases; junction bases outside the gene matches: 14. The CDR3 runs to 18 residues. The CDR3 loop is CASSLIRISSGPQETQYF. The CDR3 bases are TGTGCCAGCAGCTTAATTAGGATAAGTAGCGGGCCTCAAGAGACCCAGTACTTC.

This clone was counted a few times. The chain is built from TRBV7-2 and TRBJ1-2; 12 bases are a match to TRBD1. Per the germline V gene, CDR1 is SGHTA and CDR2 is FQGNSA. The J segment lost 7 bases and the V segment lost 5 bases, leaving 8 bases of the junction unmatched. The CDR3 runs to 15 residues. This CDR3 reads CASSPRGQGAGGYTF. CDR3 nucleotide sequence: TGTGCCAGCAGCCCTAGGGGACAGGGGGCGGGTGGCTACACCTTC.

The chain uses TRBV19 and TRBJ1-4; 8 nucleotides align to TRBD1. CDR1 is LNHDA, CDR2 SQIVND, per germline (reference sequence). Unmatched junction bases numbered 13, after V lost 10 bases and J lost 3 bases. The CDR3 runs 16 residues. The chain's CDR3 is CATGQGYRTANEKLFF. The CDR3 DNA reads TGTGCCACCGGACAGGGTTACCGCACGGCTAATGAAAAACTGTTTTTT.

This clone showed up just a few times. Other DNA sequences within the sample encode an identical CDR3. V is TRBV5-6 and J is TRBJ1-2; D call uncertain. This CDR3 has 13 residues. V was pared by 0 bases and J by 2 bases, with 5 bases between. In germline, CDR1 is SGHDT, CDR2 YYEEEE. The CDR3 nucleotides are TGTGCCAGCAGCTTGGGGCGGAACTATGGCTACACCTTC. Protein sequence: CASSLGRNYGYTF.

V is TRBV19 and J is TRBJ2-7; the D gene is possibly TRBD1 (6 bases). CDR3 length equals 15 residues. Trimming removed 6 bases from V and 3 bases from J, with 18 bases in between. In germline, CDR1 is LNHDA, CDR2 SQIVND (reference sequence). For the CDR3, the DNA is TGTGCCAGTAGGGATGGACAGCAGGGCCGCTACGAGCAGTACTTC. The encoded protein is CASRDGQQGRYEQYF.

CDR3 DNA sequence: TGTGCCAGCAGTAGGGGGGATAGGGACAGGTACTCTGGAAACACCATATATTTT. Translating gives CASSRGDRDRYSGNTIYF. The gene calls are TRBV9 and TRBJ1-3, with 8 bases that match TRBD1. This CDR3 has 18 residues. Germline CDR1 and CDR2: SGDLS and YYNGEE. The V segment lost 5 bases and the J segment 0 bases; nucleotides outside the gene matches: 13.

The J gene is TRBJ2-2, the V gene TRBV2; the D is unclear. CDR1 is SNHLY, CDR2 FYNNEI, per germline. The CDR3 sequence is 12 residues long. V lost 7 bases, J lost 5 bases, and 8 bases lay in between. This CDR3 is CASTASTGELFF. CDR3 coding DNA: TGTGCCAGCACAGCTTCGACCGGGGAGCTGTTTTTT.

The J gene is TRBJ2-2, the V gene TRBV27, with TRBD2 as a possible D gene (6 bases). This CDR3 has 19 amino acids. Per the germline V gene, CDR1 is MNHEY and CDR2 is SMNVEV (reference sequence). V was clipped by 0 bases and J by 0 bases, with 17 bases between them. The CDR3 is CASSLSHFFGGANTGELFF. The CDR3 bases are TGTGCCAGCAGTTTATCGCATTTTTTCGGGGGAGCGAACACCGGGGAGCTGTTTTTT.

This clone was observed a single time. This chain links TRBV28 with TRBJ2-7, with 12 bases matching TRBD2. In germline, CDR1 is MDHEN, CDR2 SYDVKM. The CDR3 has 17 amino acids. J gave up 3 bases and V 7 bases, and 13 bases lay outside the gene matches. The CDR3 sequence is CASTPVTSGRLVYEQYF. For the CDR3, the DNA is TGTGCCAGCACGCCAGTAACTAGCGGGAGGCTAGTCTACGAGCAGTACTTC. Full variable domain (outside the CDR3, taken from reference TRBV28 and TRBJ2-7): DVKVTQSSRYLVKRTGEKVFLECVQDMDHENMFWYRQDPGLGLRLIYFSYDVKMKEKGDIPEGYSVSREKKERFSLILESASTNQTSMYLCASTPVTSGRLVYEQYFGPGTRLTVT.

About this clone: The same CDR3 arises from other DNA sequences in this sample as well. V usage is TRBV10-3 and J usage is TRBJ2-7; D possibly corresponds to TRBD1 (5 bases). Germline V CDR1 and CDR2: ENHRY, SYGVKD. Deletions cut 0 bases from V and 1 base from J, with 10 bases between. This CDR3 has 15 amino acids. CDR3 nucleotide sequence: TGTGCCATCAGTGAGTCTCAGGGCAGGTCCTACGAGCAGTACTTC. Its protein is CAISESQGRSYEQYF.

The CDR3 region is CASSVGGVAGVSRNEQFF. The CDR3 DNA is TGTGCCAGCAGCGTAGGGGGAGTAGCGGGAGTGAGTAGGAATGAGCAGTTCTTC. The J gene is TRBJ2-1, the V gene TRBV9; TRBD2 matches at 9 bases. Germline V gene data show CDR1 as SGDLS and CDR2 as YYNGEE. The CDR3 contains 18 residues. After removal of 0 bases from V and 7 bases from J, the junction contained 14 bases not matched to a gene.

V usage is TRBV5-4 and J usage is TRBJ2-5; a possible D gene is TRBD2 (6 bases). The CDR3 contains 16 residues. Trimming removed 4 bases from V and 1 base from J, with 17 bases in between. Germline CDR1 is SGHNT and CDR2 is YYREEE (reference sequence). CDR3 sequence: CASSHPGGDFQETQYF. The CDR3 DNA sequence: TGTGCCAGCAGCCACCCAGGCGGGGATTTCCAAGAGACCCAGTACTTC. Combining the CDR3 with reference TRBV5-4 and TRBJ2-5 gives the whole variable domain ETGVTQSPTHLIKTRGQQVTLRCSSQSGHNTVSWYQQALGQGPQFIFQYYREEENGRGNFPPRFSGLQFPNYSSELNVNALELDDSALYLCASSHPGGDFQETQYFGPGTRLLVL.

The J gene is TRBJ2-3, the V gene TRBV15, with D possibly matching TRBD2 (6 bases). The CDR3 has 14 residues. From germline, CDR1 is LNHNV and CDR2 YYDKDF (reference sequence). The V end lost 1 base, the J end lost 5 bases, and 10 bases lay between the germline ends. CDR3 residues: CATSRAQGGDTQYF. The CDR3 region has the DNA TGTGCCACCAGCAGAGCCCAGGGAGGAGATACGCAGTATTTT.

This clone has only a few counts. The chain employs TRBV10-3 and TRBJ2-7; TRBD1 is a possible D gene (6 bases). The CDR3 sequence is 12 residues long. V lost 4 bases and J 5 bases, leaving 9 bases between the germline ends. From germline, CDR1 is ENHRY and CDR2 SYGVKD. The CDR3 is CAISGDRNEQYF. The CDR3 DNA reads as TGTGCCATCAGTGGAGACAGGAACGAGCAGTACTTC.

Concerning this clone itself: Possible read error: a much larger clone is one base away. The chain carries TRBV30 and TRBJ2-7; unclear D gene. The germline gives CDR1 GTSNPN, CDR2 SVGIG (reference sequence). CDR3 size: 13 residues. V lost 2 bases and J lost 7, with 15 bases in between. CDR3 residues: CAWSTATPGEQYF. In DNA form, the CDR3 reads TGTGCCTGGAGTACTGCTACCCCGGGTGAGCAGTACTTC.

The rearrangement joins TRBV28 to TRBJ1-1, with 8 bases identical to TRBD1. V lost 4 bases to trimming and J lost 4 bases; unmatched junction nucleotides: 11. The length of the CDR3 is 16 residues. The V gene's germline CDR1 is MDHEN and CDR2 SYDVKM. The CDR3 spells CASSSDRALGGTEAFF. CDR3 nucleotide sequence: TGTGCCAGCAGTTCGGACAGGGCCCTTGGTGGCACTGAAGCTTTCTTT.

In nucleotides, the CDR3 is TGTGCCAGCTCACCACGGACTATGAACACTGAAGCTTTCTTT. Residues: CASSPRTMNTEAFF. The chain combines TRBV18 with TRBJ1-1; D call uncertain. This CDR3 has 14 amino acids. Germline CDR1 and CDR2: KGHSH and LQKENI. V lost 1 base and J 0 bases, leaving 6 bases between the germline ends.

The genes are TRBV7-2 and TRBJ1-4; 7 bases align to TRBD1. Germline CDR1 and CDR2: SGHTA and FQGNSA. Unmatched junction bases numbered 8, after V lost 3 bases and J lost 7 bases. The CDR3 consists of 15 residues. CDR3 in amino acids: CASSFEGARGEKLFF. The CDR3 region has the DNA TGTGCCAGCAGCTTCGAGGGGGCGCGAGGTGAAAAACTGTTTTTT.

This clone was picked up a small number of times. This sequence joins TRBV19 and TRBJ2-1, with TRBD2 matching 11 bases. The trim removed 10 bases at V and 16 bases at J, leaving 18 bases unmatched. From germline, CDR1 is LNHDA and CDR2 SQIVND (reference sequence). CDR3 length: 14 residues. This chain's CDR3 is CATETTSGASRSFF. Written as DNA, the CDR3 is TGTGCCACTGAGACGACTAGCGGGGCGTCGAGGTCCTTCTTC.

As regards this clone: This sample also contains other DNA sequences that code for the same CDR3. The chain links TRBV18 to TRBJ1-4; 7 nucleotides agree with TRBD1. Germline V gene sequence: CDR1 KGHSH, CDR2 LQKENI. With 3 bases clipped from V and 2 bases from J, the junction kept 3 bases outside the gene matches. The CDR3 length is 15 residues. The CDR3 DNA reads TGTGCCAGCTCACCTGACAGGGTGACTAATGAAAAACTGTTTTTT. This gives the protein CASSPDRVTNEKLFF.

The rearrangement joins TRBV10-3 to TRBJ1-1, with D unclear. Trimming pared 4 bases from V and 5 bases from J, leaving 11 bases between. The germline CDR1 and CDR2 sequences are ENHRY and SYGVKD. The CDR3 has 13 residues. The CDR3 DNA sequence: TGTGCCATCAGTGCCCGGGCTGGGACTGAAGCTTTCTTT. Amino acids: CAISARAGTEAFF.

CDR3 residues: CSVRGTVTNTEAFF. CDR3 nucleotide sequence: TGCAGCGTCCGGGGCACAGTGACGAACACTGAAGCTTTCTTT. This chain connects TRBV29-1 to TRBJ1-1; possible D gene TRBD1, 5 bases. The CDR3 length is 14 residues. The V gene lost 6 bases and the J gene lost 1 base, with 15 bases spanning the gap. Looked up from germline, CDR1 is SQVTM and CDR2 is ANQGSEA.

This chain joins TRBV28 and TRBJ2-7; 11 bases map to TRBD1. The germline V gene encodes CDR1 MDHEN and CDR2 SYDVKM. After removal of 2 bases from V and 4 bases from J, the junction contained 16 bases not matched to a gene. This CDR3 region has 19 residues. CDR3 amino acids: CASSLSALWDRGYPYEQYF. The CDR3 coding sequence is TGTGCCAGCAGTTTAAGCGCTCTGTGGGACAGGGGGTATCCTTACGAGCAGTACTTC.

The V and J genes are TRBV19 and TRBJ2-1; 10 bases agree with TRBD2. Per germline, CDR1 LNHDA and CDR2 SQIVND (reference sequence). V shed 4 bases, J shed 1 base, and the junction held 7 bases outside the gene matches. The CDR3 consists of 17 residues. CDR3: CASSTQREGQSYNEQFF. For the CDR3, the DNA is TGTGCCAGTAGTACTCAGCGGGAGGGCCAGTCCTACAATGAGCAGTTCTTC. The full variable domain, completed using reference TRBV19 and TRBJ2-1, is DGGITQSPKYLFRKEGQNVTLSCEQNLNHDAMYWYRQDPGQGLRLIYYSQIVNDFQKGDIAEGYSVSREKKESFPLTVTSAQKNPTAFYLCASSTQREGQSYNEQFFGPGTRLTVL.

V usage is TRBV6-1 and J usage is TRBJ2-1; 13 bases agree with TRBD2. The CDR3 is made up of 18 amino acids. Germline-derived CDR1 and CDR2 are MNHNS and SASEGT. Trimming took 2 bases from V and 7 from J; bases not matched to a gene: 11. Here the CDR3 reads CASSELGTSGTRGNEQFF. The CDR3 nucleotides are TGTGCCAGCAGTGAACTTGGGACTAGCGGGACCCGGGGGAATGAGCAGTTCTTC.

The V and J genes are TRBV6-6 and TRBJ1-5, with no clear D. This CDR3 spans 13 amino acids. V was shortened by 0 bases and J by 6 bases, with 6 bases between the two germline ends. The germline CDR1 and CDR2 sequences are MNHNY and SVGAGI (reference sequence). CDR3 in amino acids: CASSYSLSQPQHF. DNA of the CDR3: TGTGCCAGCAGTTACTCGTTGAGTCAGCCCCAGCATTTT.

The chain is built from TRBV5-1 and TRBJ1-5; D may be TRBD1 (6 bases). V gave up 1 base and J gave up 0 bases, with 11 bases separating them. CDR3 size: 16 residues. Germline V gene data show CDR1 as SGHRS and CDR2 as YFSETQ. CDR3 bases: TGCGCCAGCAGCTTGACAGGGTTAGGTAGCAATCAGCCCCAGCATTTT. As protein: CASSLTGLGSNQPQHF. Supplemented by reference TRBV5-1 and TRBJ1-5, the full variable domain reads KAGVTQTPRYLIKTRGQQVTLSCSPISGHRSVSWYQQTPGQGLQFLFEYFSETQRNKGNFPGRFSGRQFSNSRSEMNVSTLELGDSALYLCASSLTGLGSNQPQHFGDGTRLSIL.

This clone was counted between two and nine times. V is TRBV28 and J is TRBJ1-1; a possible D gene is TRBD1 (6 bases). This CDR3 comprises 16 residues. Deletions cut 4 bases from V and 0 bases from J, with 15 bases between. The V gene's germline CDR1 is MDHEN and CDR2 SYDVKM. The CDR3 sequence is CASSWGLGSMNTEAFF. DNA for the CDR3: TGTGCCAGCAGTTGGGGGCTTGGGTCCATGAACACTGAAGCTTTCTTT.